The present TCR beta chain was sequenced within a study of liver allograft versus peripheral blood T cells. About the research overall: The authors compared T cell receptor repertoires in transplanted livers with recipients' peripheral blood repertoires. Study observations and caveats: There were reportedly differences between T cell receptor repertoires inside liver allografts and those in peripheral blood.

V lost 5 bases, J lost 4 bases, and 14 bases lay in between. Germline V gene lookup returns CDR1 MNHEY and CDR2 SVGAGI. This CDR3 contains 14 residues. From the reads, TCRdb called clonotypes with MiXCR, one entry per CDR3 protein. The sample consists of about 3,700 distinct CDR3 sequences, roughly 15% of them appearing once. This clonotype was seen ten or more times. Its antigen is unknown. This receptor was taken from a human patient who had a liver transplant. Some T cells may be the graft donor's. The chain uses TRBV6-5 and TRBJ1-2; D is possibly TRBD1 (5 bases). CDR3 bases: TGTGCCAGCAGTCCCCGACAGATAGGCTATGGCTACACCTTC. Translating gives CASSPRQIGYGYTF.